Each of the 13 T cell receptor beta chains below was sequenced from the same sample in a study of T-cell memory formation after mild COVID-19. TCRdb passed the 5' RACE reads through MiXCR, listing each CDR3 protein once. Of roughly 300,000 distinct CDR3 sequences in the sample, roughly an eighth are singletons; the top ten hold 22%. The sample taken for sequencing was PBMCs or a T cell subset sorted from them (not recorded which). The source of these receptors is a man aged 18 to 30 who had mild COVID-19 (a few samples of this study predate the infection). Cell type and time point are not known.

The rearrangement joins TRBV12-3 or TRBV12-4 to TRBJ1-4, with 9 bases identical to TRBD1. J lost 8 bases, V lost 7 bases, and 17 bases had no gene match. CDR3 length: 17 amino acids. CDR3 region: CASTGGQGLGSWEKLFF. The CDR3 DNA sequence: TGTGCCAGCACCGGCGGACAGGGGCTAGGTAGTTGGGAAAAACTGTTTTTT.

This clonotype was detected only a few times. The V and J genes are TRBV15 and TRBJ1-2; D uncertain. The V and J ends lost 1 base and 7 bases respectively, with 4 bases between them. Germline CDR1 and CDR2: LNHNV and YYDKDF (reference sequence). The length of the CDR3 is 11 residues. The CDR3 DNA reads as TGTGCCACCAGCAGAGGGGGTGGCTACACCTTC. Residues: CATSRGGGYTF.

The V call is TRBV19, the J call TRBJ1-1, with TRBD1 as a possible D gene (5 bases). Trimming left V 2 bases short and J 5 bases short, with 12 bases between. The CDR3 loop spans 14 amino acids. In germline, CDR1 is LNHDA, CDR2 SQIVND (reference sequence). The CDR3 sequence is CASSILDSGTEAFF. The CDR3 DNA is TGTGCCAGTAGTATACTCGACAGCGGGACTGAAGCTTTCTTT.

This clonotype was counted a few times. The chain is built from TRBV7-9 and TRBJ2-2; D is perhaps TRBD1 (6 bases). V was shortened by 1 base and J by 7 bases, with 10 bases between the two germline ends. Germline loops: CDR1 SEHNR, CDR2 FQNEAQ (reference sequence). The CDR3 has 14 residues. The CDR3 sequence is CASSLDRDGGELFF. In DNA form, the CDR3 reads TGTGCCAGCAGCTTAGACAGGGATGGCGGGGAGCTGTTTTTT.

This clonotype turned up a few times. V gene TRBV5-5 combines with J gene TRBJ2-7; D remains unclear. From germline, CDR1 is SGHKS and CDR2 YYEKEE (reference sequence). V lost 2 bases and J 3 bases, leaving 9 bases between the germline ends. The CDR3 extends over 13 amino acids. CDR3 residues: CASSLIGNYEQYF. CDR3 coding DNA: TGTGCCAGCAGCTTAATAGGAAACTACGAGCAGTACTTC.

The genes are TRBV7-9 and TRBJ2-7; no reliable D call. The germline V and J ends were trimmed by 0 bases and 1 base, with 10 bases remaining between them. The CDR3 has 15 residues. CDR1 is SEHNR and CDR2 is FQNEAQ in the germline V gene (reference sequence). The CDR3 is CASSLADGLSYEQYV. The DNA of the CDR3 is TGTGCCAGCAGCTTAGCGGACGGCTTGTCCTACGAGCAGTACGTC.

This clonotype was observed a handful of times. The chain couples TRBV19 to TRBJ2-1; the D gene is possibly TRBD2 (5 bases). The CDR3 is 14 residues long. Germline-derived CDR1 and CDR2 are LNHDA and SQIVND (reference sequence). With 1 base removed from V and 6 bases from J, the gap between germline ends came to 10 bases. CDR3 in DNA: TGTGCCAGTAGTATAGTACGGGGTTTCAATGAGCAGTTCTTC. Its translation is CASSIVRGFNEQFF.

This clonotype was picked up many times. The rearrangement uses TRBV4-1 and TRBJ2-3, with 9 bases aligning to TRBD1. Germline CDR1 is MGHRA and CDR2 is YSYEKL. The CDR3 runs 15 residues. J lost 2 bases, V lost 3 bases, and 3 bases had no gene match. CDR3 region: CASSHGTGNTDTQYF. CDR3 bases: TGCGCCAGCAGCCACGGGACAGGGAACACAGATACGCAGTATTTT.

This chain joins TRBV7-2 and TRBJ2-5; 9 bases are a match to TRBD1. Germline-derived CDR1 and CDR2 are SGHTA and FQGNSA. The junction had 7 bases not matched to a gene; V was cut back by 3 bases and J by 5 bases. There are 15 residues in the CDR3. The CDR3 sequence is CASSFDRGSGETQYF. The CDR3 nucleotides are TGTGCCAGCAGCTTTGACAGGGGGAGTGGGGAGACCCAGTACTTC.

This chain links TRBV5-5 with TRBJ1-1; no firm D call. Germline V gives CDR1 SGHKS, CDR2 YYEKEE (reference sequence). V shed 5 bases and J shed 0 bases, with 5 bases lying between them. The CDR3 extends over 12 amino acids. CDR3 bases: TGTGCCAGCAGGATAATGAACACTGAAGCTTTCTTT. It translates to CASRIMNTEAFF.

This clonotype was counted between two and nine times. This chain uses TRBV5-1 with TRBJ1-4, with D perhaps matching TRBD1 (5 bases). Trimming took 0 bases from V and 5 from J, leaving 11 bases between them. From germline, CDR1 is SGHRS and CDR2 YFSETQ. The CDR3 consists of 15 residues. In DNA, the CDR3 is TGCGCCAGCAGCTTGGCCATGGGACTGAATGAAAAACTGTTTTTT. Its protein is CASSLAMGLNEKLFF.

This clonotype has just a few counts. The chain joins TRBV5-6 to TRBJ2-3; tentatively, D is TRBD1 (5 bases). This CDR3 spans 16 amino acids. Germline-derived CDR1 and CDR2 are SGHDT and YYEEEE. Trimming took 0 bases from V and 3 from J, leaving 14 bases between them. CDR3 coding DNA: TGTGCCAGCAGCTTGGAAAGGGGCCATCGGACAGATACGCAGTATTTT. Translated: CASSLERGHRTDTQYF. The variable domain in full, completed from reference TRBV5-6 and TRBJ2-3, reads DAGVTQSPTHLIKTRGQQVTLRCSPKSGHDTVSWYQQALGQGPQFIFQYYEEEERQRGNFPDRFSGHQFPNYSSELNVNALLLGDSALYLCASSLERGHRTDTQYFGPGTRLTVL.

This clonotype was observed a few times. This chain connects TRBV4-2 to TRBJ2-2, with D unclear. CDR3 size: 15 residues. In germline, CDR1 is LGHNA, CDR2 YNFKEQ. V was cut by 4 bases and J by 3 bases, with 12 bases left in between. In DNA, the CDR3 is TGTGCCAGCAGCCTCTTTCTTCCGGACACCGGGGAGCTGTTTTTT. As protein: CASSLFLPDTGELFF.